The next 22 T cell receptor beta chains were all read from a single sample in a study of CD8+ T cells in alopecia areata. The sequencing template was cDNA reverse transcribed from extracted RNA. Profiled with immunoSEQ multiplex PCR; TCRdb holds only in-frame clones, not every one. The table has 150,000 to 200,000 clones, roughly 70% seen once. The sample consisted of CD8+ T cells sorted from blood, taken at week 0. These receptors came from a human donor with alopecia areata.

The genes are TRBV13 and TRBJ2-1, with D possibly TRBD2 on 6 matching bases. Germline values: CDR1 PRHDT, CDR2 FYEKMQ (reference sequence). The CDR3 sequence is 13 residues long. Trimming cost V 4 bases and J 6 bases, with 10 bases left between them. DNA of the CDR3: TGTGCCAGCAGCTCCCTAGCGCCCAATGAGCAGTTCTTC. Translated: CASSSLAPNEQFF.

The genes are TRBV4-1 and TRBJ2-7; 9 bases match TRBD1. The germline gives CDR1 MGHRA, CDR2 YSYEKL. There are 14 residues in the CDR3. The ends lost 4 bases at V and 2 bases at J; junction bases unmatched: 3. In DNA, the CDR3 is TGCGCCAGCAGCCTGGGACAGGGCGCCTACGAGCAGTACTTC. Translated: CASSLGQGAYEQYF.

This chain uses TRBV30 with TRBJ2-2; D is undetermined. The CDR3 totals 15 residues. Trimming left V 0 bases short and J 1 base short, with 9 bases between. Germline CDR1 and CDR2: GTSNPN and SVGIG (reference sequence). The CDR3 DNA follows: TGTGCCTGGAGTGTTCCGGGTCGGAACACCGGGGAGCTGTTTTTT. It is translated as CAWSVPGRNTGELFF.

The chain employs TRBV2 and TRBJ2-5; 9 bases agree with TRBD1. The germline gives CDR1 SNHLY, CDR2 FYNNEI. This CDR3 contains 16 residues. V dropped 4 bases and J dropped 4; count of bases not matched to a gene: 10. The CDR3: CASSGLLQGAVETQYF. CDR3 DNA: TGTGCCAGCAGTGGGTTACTACAGGGGGCCGTAGAGACCCAGTACTTC.

DNA for the CDR3: TGTGCCAGTCGATTAACAGGGTTTGGCGAAGCTTTCTTT. Translated: CASRLTGFGEAFF. V usage is TRBV6-5 and J usage is TRBJ1-1; D possibly corresponds to TRBD1 (6 bases). Germline lookup yields CDR1 MNHEY and CDR2 SVGAGI. Trimming removed 9 bases at V and 8 bases at J, with 19 bases between. This CDR3 contains 13 residues.

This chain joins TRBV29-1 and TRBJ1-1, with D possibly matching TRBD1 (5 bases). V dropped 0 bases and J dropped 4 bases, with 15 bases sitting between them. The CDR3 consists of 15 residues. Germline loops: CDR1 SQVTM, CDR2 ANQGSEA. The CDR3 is CSVEEEGRKGTEAFF. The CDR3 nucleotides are TGCAGCGTTGAAGAGGAGGGACGAAAAGGCACTGAAGCTTTCTTT.

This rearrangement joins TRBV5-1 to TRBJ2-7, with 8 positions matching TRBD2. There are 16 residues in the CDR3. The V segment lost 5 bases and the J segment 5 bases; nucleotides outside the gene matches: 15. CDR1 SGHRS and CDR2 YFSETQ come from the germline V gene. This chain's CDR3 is CASSPRELAGFNEQYF. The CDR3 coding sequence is TGCGCCAGCAGTCCTAGGGAATTAGCGGGGTTCAACGAGCAGTACTTC. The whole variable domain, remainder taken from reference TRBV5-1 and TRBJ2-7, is KAGVTQTPRYLIKTRGQQVTLSCSPISGHRSVSWYQQTPGQGLQFLFEYFSETQRNKGNFPGRFSGRQFSNSRSEMNVSTLELGDSALYLCASSPRELAGFNEQYFGPGTRLTVT.

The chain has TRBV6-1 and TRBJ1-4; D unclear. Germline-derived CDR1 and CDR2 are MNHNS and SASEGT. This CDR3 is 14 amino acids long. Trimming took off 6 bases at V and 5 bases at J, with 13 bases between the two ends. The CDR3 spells CASSTDRINEKLFF. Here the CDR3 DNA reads TGTGCCAGCAGCACCGACCGAATAAATGAAAAACTGTTTTTT.

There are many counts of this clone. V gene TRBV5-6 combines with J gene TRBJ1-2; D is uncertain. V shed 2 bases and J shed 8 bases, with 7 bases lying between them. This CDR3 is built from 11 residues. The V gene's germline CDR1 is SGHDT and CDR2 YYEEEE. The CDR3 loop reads CASSFITGYTF. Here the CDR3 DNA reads TGTGCCAGCAGCTTCATTACGGGCTACACCTTC.

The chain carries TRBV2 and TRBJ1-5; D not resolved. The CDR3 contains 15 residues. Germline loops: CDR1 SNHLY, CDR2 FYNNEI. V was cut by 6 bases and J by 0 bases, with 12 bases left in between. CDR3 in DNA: TGTGCCAGCAGCGTCGGATTTCTTAGCAATCAGCCCCAGCATTTT. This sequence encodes CASSVGFLSNQPQHF.

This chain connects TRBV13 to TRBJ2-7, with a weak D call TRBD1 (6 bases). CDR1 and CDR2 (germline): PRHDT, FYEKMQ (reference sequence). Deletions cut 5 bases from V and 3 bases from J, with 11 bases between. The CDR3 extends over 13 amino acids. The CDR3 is CASSRDKSYEQYF. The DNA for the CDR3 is TGTGCCAGCAGCCGGGACAAGAGCTACGAGCAGTACTTC.

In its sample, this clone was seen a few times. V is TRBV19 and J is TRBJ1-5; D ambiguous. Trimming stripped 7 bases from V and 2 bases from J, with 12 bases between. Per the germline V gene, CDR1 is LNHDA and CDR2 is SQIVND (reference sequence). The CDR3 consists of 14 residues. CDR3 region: CASTEALGNQPQHF. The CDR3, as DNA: TGTGCCAGTACCGAGGCCCTGGGCAATCAGCCCCAGCATTTT.

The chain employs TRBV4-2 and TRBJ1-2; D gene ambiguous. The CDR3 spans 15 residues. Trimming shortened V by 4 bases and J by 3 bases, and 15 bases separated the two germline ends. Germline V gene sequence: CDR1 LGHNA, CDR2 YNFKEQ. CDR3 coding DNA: TGTGCCAGCAGCCCCCGGTTAGGGTGGCACTATGGCTACACCTTC. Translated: CASSPRLGWHYGYTF.

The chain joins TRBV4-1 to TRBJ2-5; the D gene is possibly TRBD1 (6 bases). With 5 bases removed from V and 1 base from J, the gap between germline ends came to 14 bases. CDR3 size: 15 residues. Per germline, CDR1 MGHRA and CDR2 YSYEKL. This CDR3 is CASSVDLGAQETQYF. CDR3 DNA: TGCGCCAGCAGCGTGGACCTGGGGGCCCAAGAGACCCAGTACTTC.

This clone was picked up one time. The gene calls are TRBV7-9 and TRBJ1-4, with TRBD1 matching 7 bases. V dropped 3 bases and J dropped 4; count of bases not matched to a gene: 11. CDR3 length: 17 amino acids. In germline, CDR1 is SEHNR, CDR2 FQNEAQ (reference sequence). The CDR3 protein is CASSFPTDRADNEKLFF. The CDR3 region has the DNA TGTGCCAGCAGCTTTCCAACAGACAGGGCGGATAATGAAAAACTGTTTTTT. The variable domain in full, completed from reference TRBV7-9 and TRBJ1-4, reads DTGVSQNPRHKITKRGQNVTFRCDPISEHNRLYWYRQTLGQGPEFLTYFQNEAQLEKSRLLSDRFSAERPKGSFSTLEIQRTEQGDSAMYLCASSFPTDRADNEKLFFGSGTQLSVL.

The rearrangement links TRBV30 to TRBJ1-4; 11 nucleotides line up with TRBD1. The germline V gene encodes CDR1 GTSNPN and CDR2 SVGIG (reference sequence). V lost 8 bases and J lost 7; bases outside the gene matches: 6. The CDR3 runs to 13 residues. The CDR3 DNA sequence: TGTGCCGTACTTGGGACAGGGGGTGAAAAACTGTTTTTT. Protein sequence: CAVLGTGGEKLFF.

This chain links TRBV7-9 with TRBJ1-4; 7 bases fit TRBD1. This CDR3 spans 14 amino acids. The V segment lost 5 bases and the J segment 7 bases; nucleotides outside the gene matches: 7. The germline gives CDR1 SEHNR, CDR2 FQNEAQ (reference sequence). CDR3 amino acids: CASSPGQASEKLFF. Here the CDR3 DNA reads TGTGCCAGCAGCCCTGGACAGGCTAGTGAAAAACTGTTTTTT.

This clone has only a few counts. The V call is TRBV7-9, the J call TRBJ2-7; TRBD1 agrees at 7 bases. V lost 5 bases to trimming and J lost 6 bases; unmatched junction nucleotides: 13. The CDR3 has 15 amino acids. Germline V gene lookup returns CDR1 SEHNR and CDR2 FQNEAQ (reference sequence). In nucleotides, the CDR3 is TGTGCCAGCAGCCCACCAGGGGGAACGTGGAGCGAGCAGTACTTC. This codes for CASSPPGGTWSEQYF.

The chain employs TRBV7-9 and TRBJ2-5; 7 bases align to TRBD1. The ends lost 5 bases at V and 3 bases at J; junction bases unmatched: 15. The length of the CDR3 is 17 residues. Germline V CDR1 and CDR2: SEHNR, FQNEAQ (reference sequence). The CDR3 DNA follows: TGTGCCAGCAGCGCACCCCGCGACCGGGACAGCAAAGAGACCCAGTACTTC. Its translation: CASSAPRDRDSKETQYF.

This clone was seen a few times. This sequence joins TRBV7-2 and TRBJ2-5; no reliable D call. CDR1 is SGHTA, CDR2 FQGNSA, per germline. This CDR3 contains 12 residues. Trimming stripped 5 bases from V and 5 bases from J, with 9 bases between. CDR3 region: CASSDVWETQYF. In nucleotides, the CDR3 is TGTGCCAGCAGCGATGTCTGGGAGACCCAGTACTTC.

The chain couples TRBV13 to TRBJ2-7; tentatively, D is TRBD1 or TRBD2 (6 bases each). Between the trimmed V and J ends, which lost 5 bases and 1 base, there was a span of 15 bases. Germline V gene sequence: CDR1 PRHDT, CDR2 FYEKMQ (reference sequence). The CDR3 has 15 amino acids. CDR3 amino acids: CASSRGGQGSYEQYF. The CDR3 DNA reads TGTGCCAGCAGCCGTGGGGGGCAGGGTTCCTACGAGCAGTACTTC.

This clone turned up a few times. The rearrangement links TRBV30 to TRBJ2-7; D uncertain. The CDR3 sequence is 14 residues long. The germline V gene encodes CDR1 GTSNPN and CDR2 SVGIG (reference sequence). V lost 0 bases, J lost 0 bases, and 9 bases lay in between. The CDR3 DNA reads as TGTGCCTGGAGTGTACCAGAGGTCTCCTACGAGCAGTACTTC. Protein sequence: CAWSVPEVSYEQYF.